This T cell receptor beta chain came from a study of identical twins. The CDR3 consists of 14 residues. V was pared by 1 base and J by 3 bases, with 9 bases between. CDR1 is KGHSH and CDR2 is LQKENI in the germline V gene. Findings and caveats of the study: Shared out-of-frame alpha sequences (those common to twins) showed excess low generation probability.

Healthy Caucasians supplied all donations. Note on this clonotype: Antigen specificity is unknown.

TCRdb fed the 5' RACE reads into MiXCR, producing one record per CDR3 protein. The sample yields some 440,000 distinct CDR3 sequences, roughly 24% seen once. The same sample was also studied in work on T cells expressing NK-cell markers. That investigation notes: Cells sorted as CD3+CD56+NKG2C+, CD3+CD56+NKG2C- and CD3+CD56-NKG2C+ T cells supplied the TCR beta repertoires. What restricted sorting to alpha-beta TCR T cells in several experiments was an anti-gamma-delta TCR antibody.

Sequenced material: CD4+ T cells sorted from blood. This clonotype was sampled from a woman aged 18 to 35 in good health. The chain combines TRBV18 with TRBJ1-1, with D possibly being TRBD1 (6 bases). This CDR3 is CASSPHRVDTEAFF. The CDR3, as DNA: TGTGCCAGCTCACCACACAGGGTGGACACTGAAGCTTTCTTT.